This T cell receptor beta chain was sequenced for a study of cytomegalovirus exposure and HLA in healthy donors. Study-level results: In vitro, a few CMV-associated chains proved specific for CMV antigens. Sequencing had likely introduced a cluster of highly shared sequence variants as an artifact.

As to this clone: Antigen unknown.

This CDR3 is 14 amino acids long. Germline V gene data show CDR1 as MDHEN and CDR2 as SYDVKM. Trimming pared 6 bases from V and 4 bases from J, leaving 13 bases between. Primers included in the PCR were 60 Vbeta and 13 Jbeta primers. This table comes from immunoSEQ multiplex PCR, and its TCRdb copy is limited to in-frame clones, with some not included. The data hold fewer than 200,000 clones, with about 81% observed a single time. This sequence originates from a woman under 40 in good health and CMV-seronegative. What was sequenced was PBMCs. V gene TRBV28 combines with J gene TRBJ1-5; D unclear. This CDR3 reads CASRLPGENQPQHF. The CDR3 DNA reads as TGTGCCAGCAGATTGCCCGGTGAGAATCAGCCCCAGCATTTT.